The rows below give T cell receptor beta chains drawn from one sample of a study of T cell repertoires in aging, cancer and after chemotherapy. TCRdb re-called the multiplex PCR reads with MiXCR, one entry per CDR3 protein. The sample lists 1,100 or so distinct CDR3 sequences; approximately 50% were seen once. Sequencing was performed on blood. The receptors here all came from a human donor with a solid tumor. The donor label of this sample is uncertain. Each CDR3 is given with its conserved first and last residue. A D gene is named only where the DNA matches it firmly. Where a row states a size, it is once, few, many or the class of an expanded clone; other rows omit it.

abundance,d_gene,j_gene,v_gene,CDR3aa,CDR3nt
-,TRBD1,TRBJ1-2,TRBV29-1,CSVTGGGYTF,TGCAGCGTAACAGGGGGTGGCTACACCTTC
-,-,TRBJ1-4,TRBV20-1,CSAKEGRFKEKLFF,TGCAGTGCCAAAGAAGGGAGGTTTAAGGAAAAACTGTTTTTT
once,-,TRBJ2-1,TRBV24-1,CAPGDNSYNEQFF,TGTGCCCCAGGGGACAACTCCTACAATGAGCAGTTCTTC
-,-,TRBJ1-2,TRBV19,CASSPQGGYGYTF,TGTGCCAGTAGCCCGCAAGGCGGCTATGGCTACACCTTC
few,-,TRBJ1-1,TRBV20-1,CSARDRSPGEAFF,TGCAGTGCTAGAGATCGCAGCCCCGGTGAAGCTTTCTTT
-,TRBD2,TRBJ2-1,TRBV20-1,CSASGTSGSSYNEQFF,TGCAGTGCTAGCGGTACTAGCGGGTCCTCCTACAATGAGCAGTTCTTC
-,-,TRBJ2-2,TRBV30,CAWKWGADTGELFF,TGTGCCTGGAAATGGGGGGCTGACACCGGGGAGCTGTTTTTT
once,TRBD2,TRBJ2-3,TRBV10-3,CAISRREAGSGTDTQYF,TGTGCCATCTCCCGTCGGGAGGCAGGGAGTGGTACAGATACGCAGTATTTT
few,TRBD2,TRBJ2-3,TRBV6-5,CASSYSLRGGTDTQYF,TGTGCCAGCAGTTACTCGTTGCGGGGGGGCACAGATACGCAGTATTTT
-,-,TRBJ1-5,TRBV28,CASSLPPDQPQHF,TGTGCCAGCAGCTTGCCTCCAGACCAGCCCCAGCATTTT
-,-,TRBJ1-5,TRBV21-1,CASLHGGGNQPQHF,TGTGCCAGTTTACACGGGGGGGGCAATCAGCCCCAGCATTTT
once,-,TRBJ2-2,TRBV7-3,CASSSGAIGQELFF,TGTGCCAGCAGTTCGGGGGCCATCGGACAGGAGCTGTTTTTT
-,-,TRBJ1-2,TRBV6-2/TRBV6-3,CASSPVGGKGGYTF,TGTGCCAGCAGTCCCGTCGGGGGGAAAGGAGGCTACACCTTC
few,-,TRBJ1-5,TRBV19,CASSTRGSDQPQHF,TGTGCCAGTAGCACAAGGGGATCTGATCAGCCCCAGCATTTT
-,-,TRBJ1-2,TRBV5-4,CASSPGGGFIGYTF,TGTGCCAGCAGCCCCGGGGGGGGGTTTATTGGCTACACCTTC
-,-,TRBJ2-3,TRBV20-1,CSAKGQDTDTQYF,TGCAGTGCTAAAGGGCAAGACACAGATACGCAGTATTTT
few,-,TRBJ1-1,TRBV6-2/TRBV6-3,CASCLGETEAFF,TGTGCCAGCTGTCTTGGTGAGACTGAAGCTTTCTTT
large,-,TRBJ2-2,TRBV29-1,CSVPSWTGELFF,TGCAGCGTCCCGAGTTGGACCGGGGAGCTGTTTTTT
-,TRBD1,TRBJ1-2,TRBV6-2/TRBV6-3,CASSSGQGLLRGYGYTF,TGTGCCAGCAGTTCCGGACAGGGGTTGTTAAGGGGCTATGGCTACACCTTC
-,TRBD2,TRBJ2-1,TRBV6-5,CASRRAGGPLNEQFF,TGTGCCAGCAGAAGGGCGGGGGGGCCTCTCAATGAGCAGTTCTTC
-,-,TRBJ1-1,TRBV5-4,CASSLAGGWTEAFF,TGTGCCAGCAGCTTGGCGGGGGGATGGACTGAAGCTTTCTTT
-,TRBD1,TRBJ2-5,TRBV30,CAWSAWTGRETQYF,TGTGCCTGGAGTGCCTGGACAGGGCGGGAGACCCAGTACTTC
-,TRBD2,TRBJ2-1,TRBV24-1,CATSDLSGSSYNEQFF,TGTGCCACCAGTGATTTAAGCGGGAGCTCCTACAATGAGCAGTTCTTC
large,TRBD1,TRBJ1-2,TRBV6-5,CASTQTGEDYGYTF,TGTGCCAGCACTCAGACAGGGGAGGACTATGGCTACACCTTC
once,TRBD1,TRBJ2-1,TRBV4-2,CASSDRVNEQFF,TGTGCCAGCAGCGACAGGGTTAATGAGCAGTTCTTC
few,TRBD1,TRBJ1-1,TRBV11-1,CASSLGGTGGAVRAFF,TGTGCCAGCAGCTTAGGAGGGACAGGGGGCGCAGTACGAGCTTTCTTT
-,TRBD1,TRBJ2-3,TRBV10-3,CAITERDRGFTDTQYF,TGTGCCATCACCGAGAGGGACAGGGGATTCACAGATACGCAGTATTTT
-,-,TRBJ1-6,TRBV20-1,CSARVGGAHQLYNSPLHF,TGCAGTGCTAGAGTAGGGGGGGCCCACCAACTCTATAATTCACCCCTCCACTTT
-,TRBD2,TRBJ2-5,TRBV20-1,CSPTSGGGETQYF,TGCAGTCCGACTAGCGGGGGAGGAGAGACCCAGTACTTC
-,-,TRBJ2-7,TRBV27,CASSLSGPYEQYF,TGTGCCAGCAGTTTATCGGGCCCCTACGAGCAGTACTTC
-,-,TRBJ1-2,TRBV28,CASSLFVGYGYTF,TGTGCCAGCAGTTTATTCGTGGGATATGGCTACACCTTC
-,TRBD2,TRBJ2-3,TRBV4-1,CASSLTRGLAGSGTDTQYF,TGCGCCAGCAGCCTAACCCGGGGACTAGCGGGGTCGGGCACAGATACGCAGTATTTT
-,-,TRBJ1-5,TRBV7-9,CASSLGSQPQHF,TGTGCCAGCAGCTTAGGCTCCCAGCCCCAGCATTTT
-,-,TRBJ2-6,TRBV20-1,CSARDQGRGYSGANVLTF,TGCAGTGCTAGAGATCAGGGCAGGGGTTACTCTGGGGCCAACGTCCTGACTTTC
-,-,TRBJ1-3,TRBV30,CAWREGNYGNTIYF,TGTGCCTGGAGGGAGGGAAACTATGGAAACACCATATATTTT
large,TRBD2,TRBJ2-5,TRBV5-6,CASSLVAGGGETQYF,TGTGCCAGCAGCTTGGTTGCGGGGGGAGGAGAGACCCAGTACTTC
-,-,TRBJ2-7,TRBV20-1,CSASSGSSVREQYF,TGCAGTGCTAGTTCGGGGTCCTCTGTGAGAGAGCAGTACTTC
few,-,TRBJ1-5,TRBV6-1,CASSESDGSNQPQHF,TGTGCCAGCAGTGAATCCGACGGAAGCAATCAGCCCCAGCATTTT
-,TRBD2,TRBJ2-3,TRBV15,CATSRGGTSSFTQYF,TGTGCCACCAGCAGAGGGGGGACTAGTTCGTTTACGCAGTATTTT
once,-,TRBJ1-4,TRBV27,CASSANREKLFF,TGTGCCAGCAGTGCAAACAGGGAAAAACTGTTTTTT
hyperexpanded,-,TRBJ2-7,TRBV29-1,CSVGSGARGEQYF,TGCAGCGTTGGTTCGGGGGCGCGGGGGGAGCAGTACTTC
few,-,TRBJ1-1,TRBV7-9,CASSLAPVGSGTEAFF,TGTGCCAGCAGCTTAGCCCCTGTCGGGTCTGGCACTGAAGCTTTCTTT
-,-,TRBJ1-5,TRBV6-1,CASSEWRAPNQPQHF,TGTGCCAGCAGTGAATGGCGGGCGCCCAATCAGCCCCAGCATTTT
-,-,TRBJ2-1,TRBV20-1,CSARDRSSAYNEQFF,TGCAGTGCTAGAGATCGGAGTTCGGCATACAATGAGCAGTTCTTC
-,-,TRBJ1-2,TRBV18,CASSPQDAYGYTF,TGTGCCAGCTCACCGCAGGATGCCTATGGCTACACCTTC
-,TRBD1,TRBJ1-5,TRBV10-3,CAISRGTGEVSSNQPQHF,TGTGCCATCAGCCGAGGGACAGGGGAGGTTAGTAGCAATCAGCCCCAGCATTTT
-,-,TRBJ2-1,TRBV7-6,CASSSGGWGYNEQFF,TGTGCCAGCAGCTCCGGCGGTTGGGGGTACAATGAGCAGTTCTTC
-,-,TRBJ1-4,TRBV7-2,CASSPASGRSTQLFF,TGTGCCAGCAGCCCAGCCTCGGGCAGATCCACCCAACTGTTTTTT
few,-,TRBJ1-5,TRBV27,CASSFGQSHQPQHF,TGTGCCAGCAGTTTCGGCCAGAGTCATCAGCCCCAGCATTTT
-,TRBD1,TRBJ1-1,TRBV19,CASRMQGAPEAFF,TGTGCCAGTAGAATGCAGGGGGCCCCTGAAGCTTTCTTT
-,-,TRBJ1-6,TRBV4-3,CASSQDSGRDSPLHF,TGCGCCAGCAGCCAAGATAGTGGCAGGGATTCACCCCTCCACTTT
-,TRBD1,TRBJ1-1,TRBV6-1,CASREMGTGGPEAFF,TGTGCCAGCAGGGAAATGGGGACAGGGGGACCTGAAGCTTTCTTT
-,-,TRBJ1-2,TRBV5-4,CASSFSGNYGYTF,TGTGCCAGCAGCTTCTCGGGGAACTATGGCTACACCTTC
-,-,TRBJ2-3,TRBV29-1,CSGRAGITDTQYF,TGCAGCGGAAGGGCAGGAATCACAGATACGCAGTATTTT
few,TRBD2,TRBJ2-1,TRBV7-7,CASSLDSGGAGGNEQFF,TGTGCTAGCAGCTTAGATAGCGGGGGGGCCGGTGGCAATGAGCAGTTCTTC